The clone carrying this TCR beta chain has a count of ten or more. TCRdb used MiXCR to reprocess the RT-PCR reads, holding one entry per CDR3 protein. The repertoire holds approximately 60,000 distinct CDR3 sequences, with about an eighth as singletons. The data were taken from a study of patients and donors after allogeneic stem cell transplantation. Germline V lookup: CDR1 SQVTM, CDR2 ANQGSEA. V shed 4 bases and J shed 0 bases, with 15 bases lying between them. This CDR3 contains 15 residues. The sample comprised blood, either unsorted or a sorted T cell fraction (not recorded which). The clonotype originates from a human donor who was either an allogeneic HSCT recipient or a stem cell or donor lymphocyte infusion donor (not recorded which). It is not recorded whose cells these are; they may come from a transplant donor. The chain is built from TRBV29-1 and TRBJ1-2; no reliable D call. This chain's CDR3 is CSVVTAAVTNYGYTF. In DNA, the CDR3 is TGCAGCGTTGTAACCGCAGCCGTAACTAACTATGGCTACACCTTC.